This T cell receptor (beta chain) was retrieved from a study of T cell repertoires in cytomegalovirus infection. TCRdb used MiXCR to reprocess the reads, holding one entry per CDR3 protein. The profile shows roughly 160,000 distinct CDR3 sequences, about 20% of them singletons. About this clonotype: Its antigen is not identified.

CDR1 and CDR2 (germline): SGHTA, FQGNSA. The CDR3 covers 12 residues. Trimming took 8 bases from V and 5 from J, leaving 12 bases between them. The study's findings and limits: There were carriers of CMV plus the relevant HLA, and cumulative public TCR beta family frequency identified them.

This sequence was found in a human donor in good health (CMV status not recorded). Some clones in this sample may be carry-over from other donors' samples. Source: CD8+ T cells from cultured PBMCs, taken from culture after CMV antigen stimulation. The V and J genes are TRBV7-2 and TRBJ1-2, with D hard to call. As DNA, the CDR3 is TGTGCCAGCCCCGAGCGGGGTTATGGCTACACCTTC. This codes for CASPERGYGYTF. Together with reference TRBV7-2 and TRBJ1-2, the CDR3 gives the full variable domain: GAGVSQSPSNKVTEKGKDVELRCDPISGHTALYWYRQSLGQGLEFLIYFQGNSAPDKSGLPSDRFSAERTGGSVSTLTIQRTQQEDSAVYLCASPERGYGYTFGSGTRLTVV.